This T cell receptor (beta chain) was found in a study of blood T cell repertoires in COVID-19. Across the study: The United States, Italy and Spain provided the acute and convalescent COVID-19 samples. From T cells, B-cell-depleted T cells, or PBMCs came the material, which was cDNA or gDNA.

The V segment lost 3 bases and the J segment 3 bases; nucleotides outside the gene matches: 4. The CDR3 totals 15 residues. The V gene's germline CDR1 is SNHLY and CDR2 FYNNEI. Method: immunoSEQ multiplex PCR; TCRdb's copy keeps in-frame clones and lacks some. The sample holds just under 75,000 clones, roughly 88% seen once. The sample was peripheral blood. The sequence came from a man at least 80 years old with active or convalescent COVID-19. V and J are TRBV2 and TRBJ2-2, with 7 bases fitting TRBD2. CDR3 nucleotides: TGTGCCAGCAGTGATCTGGGGGGGTACACCGGGGAGCTGTTTTTT. As protein: CASSDLGGYTGELFF. Complete variable domain (other parts from reference TRBV2 and TRBJ2-2): EPEVTQTPSHQVTQMGQEVILRCVPISNHLYFYWYRQILGQKVEFLVSFYNNEISEKSEIFDDQFSVERPDGSNFTLKIRSTKLEDSAMYFCASSDLGGYTGELFFGEGSRLTVL.